The 9 T cell receptor beta chains below were found in one sample sequenced in a study of radiotherapy plus CTLA-4 blockade in lung cancer. Sequenced by immunoSEQ multiplex PCR; TCRdb stores in-frame clones only, minus some. The top ten clones hold around 17% of a sample with about 28,000 clones, approximately 81% of them seen once. Source: peripheral blood, taken from a patient treated with radiotherapy plus ipilimumab. These receptor sequences come from a human donor with non-small cell lung cancer that progressed on radiotherapy plus ipilimumab.

The gene calls are TRBV19 and TRBJ2-2; D is possibly TRBD1 (5 bases). Germline assignment: CDR1 LNHDA and CDR2 SQIVND (reference sequence). This CDR3 contains 14 residues. Trimming cost V 5 bases and J 1 base, with 8 bases left between them. The CDR3 reads CASSSTVNTGELFF. The CDR3 DNA follows: TGTGCCAGTAGTTCGACAGTGAACACCGGGGAGCTGTTTTTT. The whole variable domain, remainder taken from reference TRBV19 and TRBJ2-2, is DGGITQSPKYLFRKEGQNVTLSCEQNLNHDAMYWYRQDPGQGLRLIYYSQIVNDFQKGDIAEGYSVSREKKESFPLTVTSAQKNPTAFYLCASSSTVNTGELFFGEGSRLTVL.

The chain recombines TRBV9 with TRBJ1-3; D remains ambiguous. V was cut by 4 bases and J by 9 bases, with 17 bases left in between. The CDR3 sequence is 14 residues long. Per the germline V gene, CDR1 is SGDLS and CDR2 is YYNGEE. The CDR3 protein is CASSPPDWTGTIYF. In DNA, the CDR3 is TGTGCCAGCAGCCCGCCGGACTGGACGGGCACCATATATTTT.

This clone was picked up a small number of times. The chain is built from TRBV13 and TRBJ1-2; 7 nucleotides align to TRBD1. J was trimmed by 5 bases and V by 5 bases; bases with no gene match: 8. Per germline, CDR1 PRHDT and CDR2 FYEKMQ (reference sequence). This CDR3 comprises 14 residues. The DNA for the CDR3 is TGTGCCAGCAGCACGTCACCGGGACAGTATGGCTACACCTTC. The encoded protein is CASSTSPGQYGYTF.

V and J are TRBV15 and TRBJ2-7, with 9 bases that match TRBD1. The ends lost 1 base at V and 7 bases at J; junction bases unmatched: 2. CDR1 and CDR2 (germline): LNHNV, YYDKDF (reference sequence). This CDR3 has 13 amino acids. The CDR3 region is CATSRGQGEEQYF. CDR3 DNA: TGTGCCACCAGCAGAGGACAGGGGGAAGAGCAGTACTTC.

The V and J genes are TRBV11-3 and TRBJ2-1; D is uncertain. Germline V lookup: CDR1 SGHNT, CDR2 YENEEA. The CDR3 length is 13 residues. With 0 bases removed from V and 7 bases from J, the gap between germline ends came to 7 bases. The CDR3 reads CASSLERLNEQFF. DNA of the CDR3: TGTGCCAGCAGCTTAGAGCGGTTAAATGAGCAGTTCTTC.

J is TRBJ1-1 and V is TRBV12-5; 9 positions agree with TRBD1. CDR3 length equals 17 residues. Germline V gives CDR1 LGHNT, CDR2 FRNRAP. Trimming at V came to 0 bases and at J to 0 bases, leaving 5 bases not matched to a gene. The CDR3 here is CASGLVRTGGLNTEAFF. As DNA, the CDR3 is TGTGCTAGTGGTTTGGTACGAACAGGGGGCTTGAACACTGAAGCTTTCTTT.

The chain couples TRBV13 to TRBJ2-7; D is perhaps TRBD1 or TRBD2 (5 bases each). Germline V CDR1 and CDR2: PRHDT, FYEKMQ (reference sequence). The CDR3 extends over 14 amino acids. The V end was cut by 5 bases, the J end by 1 base, with 12 bases between. The CDR3 DNA follows: TGTGCCAGCAGCCCCGAGGGGCGGTCCTACGAGCAGTACTTC. Translated, it gives CASSPEGRSYEQYF.

This clone was recorded only once. The genes are TRBV6-5 and TRBJ1-2; 7 bases are a match to TRBD1. This CDR3 is built from 13 residues. V lost 6 bases and J lost 3; bases outside the gene matches: 4. Germline CDR1 reads MNHEY; CDR2 reads SVGAGI. The CDR3 DNA sequence: TGTGCCAGCAGGGAAACAGGGGACTATGGCTACACCTTC. Translating gives CASRETGDYGYTF.

This chain links TRBV5-4 with TRBJ2-3; D is unclear. Between the trimmed V and J ends, which lost 1 base and 5 bases, there was a span of 5 bases. The V gene's germline CDR1 is SGHNT and CDR2 YYREEE (reference sequence). CDR3 length equals 12 residues. The CDR3, as DNA: TGTGCCAGCAGCTTGAACGGAGATACGCAGTATTTT. Protein sequence: CASSLNGDTQYF.